This entry lists 9 T cell receptor beta chains sequenced from one sample in a study of persistence of HIV-infected CD4 T cells. Sequencing used immunoSEQ version 4 in survey mode. Only in-frame clones appear in the TCRdb table, and some are missing; sequencing was by immunoSEQ multiplex PCR. This table has 20,000 to 25,000 clones, about 74% appearing once. The antigens of these receptors remain unknown. The stimulus was an HIV-1 Gag 15-mer peptide pool, about 1 ug/peptide/mL. CD4+ T cells upregulating both CD40 ligand and CD69 were sorted as responding cells. The input for sequencing was CD4+ T cells sorted from PBMCs after roughly 20-hour stimulation, taken from a patient who received antiretroviral therapy. These receptor sequences come from an adult man with HIV who was CMV-seropositive.

This chain connects TRBV5-4 to TRBJ2-3; 9 bases fit TRBD1. V was clipped by 0 bases and J by 2 bases; unmatched bases: 4. CDR1 is SGHNT, CDR2 YYREEE, per germline (reference sequence). This CDR3 is built from 16 residues. CDR3 nucleotides: TGTGCCAGCAGCTTGGGGACAGGGGCCGACACAGATACGCAGTATTTT. Translation: CASSLGTGADTDTQYF. The whole variable domain, filled in from reference TRBV5-4 and TRBJ2-3, reads ETGVTQSPTHLIKTRGQQVTLRCSSQSGHNTVSWYQQALGQGPQFIFQYYREEENGRGNFPPRFSGLQFPNYSSELNVNALELDDSALYLCASSLGTGADTDTQYFGPGTRLTVL.

This clone was picked up a small number of times. The J gene is TRBJ1-1, the V gene TRBV6-5; D uncertain. Per the germline V gene, CDR1 is MNHEY and CDR2 is SVGAGI. Trimming pared 2 bases from V and 5 bases from J, leaving 12 bases between. The CDR3 extends over 14 amino acids. CDR3 in amino acids: CASSYTKRRTEAFF. As DNA, the CDR3 is TGTGCCAGCAGTTACACGAAGCGTCGGACTGAAGCTTTCTTT.

The chain joins TRBV15 to TRBJ1-1, with 7 positions matching TRBD1. From germline, CDR1 is LNHNV and CDR2 YYDKDF (reference sequence). This CDR3 has 14 amino acids. Unmatched junction bases numbered 5, after V lost 5 bases and J lost 2 bases. CDR3 protein: CATSGDRINTEAFF. In nucleotides, the CDR3 is TGTGCCACCAGCGGGGACAGAATAAACACTGAAGCTTTCTTT.

The chain is built from TRBV5-1 and TRBJ2-7; 7 bases agree with TRBD1. CDR1 is SGHRS and CDR2 is YFSETQ in the germline V gene. V dropped 4 bases and J dropped 0; count of bases not matched to a gene: 7. The CDR3 sequence is 15 residues long. The CDR3 loop reads CASSVGQQNSYEQYF. CDR3 DNA sequence: TGCGCCAGCAGCGTGGGACAGCAGAACTCCTACGAGCAGTACTTC.

The chain recombines TRBV6-1 with TRBJ2-3; D may be TRBD1 (6 bases). The CDR3 length is 15 residues. The germline V gene has CDR1 MNHNS and CDR2 SASEGT. V was trimmed by 7 bases and J by 2 bases, leaving 16 bases between them. Here the CDR3 DNA reads TGTGCCAGCACCTACGAGGGACACGCCACAGATACGCAGTATTTT. Encoded protein: CASTYEGHATDTQYF.

J is TRBJ2-3 and V is TRBV18; TRBD2 matches at 9 bases. In germline, CDR1 is KGHSH, CDR2 LQKENI. V lost 4 bases to trimming and J lost 5 bases; unmatched junction nucleotides: 4. CDR3 length: 14 amino acids. The CDR3 region has the DNA TGTGCCAGCTCACAGGCTAGCGGGAAAGATACGCAGTATTTT. Its protein is CASSQASGKDTQYF.

V gene TRBV28 combines with J gene TRBJ1-5; 7 bases match TRBD1. The CDR3 has 14 amino acids. CDR1 is MDHEN, CDR2 SYDVKM, per germline. The ends lost 5 bases at V and 7 bases at J; junction bases unmatched: 8. CDR3 residues: CASSPRTGVQPQHF. The CDR3 coding sequence is TGTGCCAGCAGTCCCCGGACAGGCGTACAGCCCCAGCATTTT.

This chain uses TRBV3-1 (or the pseudogene TRBV3-2) with TRBJ1-5, with TRBD1 matching over 7 bases. The CDR3 has 15 residues. Germline lookup yields CDR1 LGHDT and CDR2 YNNKEL (reference sequence). After removal of 4 bases from V and 4 bases from J, the junction contained 7 bases not matched to a gene. CDR3 region: CASSPSEQGNQPQHF. The CDR3 DNA is TGTGCCAGCAGCCCCTCCGAACAGGGGAATCAGCCCCAGCATTTT.

The chain employs TRBV27 and TRBJ2-4, with TRBD1 as a possible D gene (5 bases). Per the germline V gene, CDR1 is MNHEY and CDR2 is SMNVEV (reference sequence). With 7 bases removed from V and 4 bases from J, the gap between germline ends came to 14 bases. The CDR3 sequence is 14 residues long. CDR3: CASKLGPGKNIQYF. CDR3 sequence (DNA): TGTGCCAGCAAATTGGGTCCAGGGAAAAACATTCAGTACTTC.